Given below is one TCR beta chain in context. The CDR3 has 14 residues. V shed 5 bases and J 6 bases; nucleotides not matched to a gene: 9. Germline values: CDR1 LNHNV, CDR2 YYDKDF (reference sequence). The data belong to a study of blood T cell repertoires in COVID-19. Whole-study context: From the United States, Italy and Spain came samples of acute and convalescent COVID-19. The analysed material was cDNA or gDNA that came from T cells, B-cell-depleted T cells, or PBMCs.

Only in-frame clones appear in the TCRdb table, and some are missing; sequencing was by immunoSEQ multiplex PCR. The sample lists 30,000 to 45,000 clones, roughly 90% occurring once. The sequence was obtained from a man between 65 and 79 years old with acute or convalescent COVID-19. The sample consisted of peripheral blood. The V and J genes are TRBV15 and TRBJ1-2, with 7 nucleotides matching TRBD1. The CDR3 DNA follows: TGTGCCACCAGCGGAACAGGGGAGATCGATGGCTACACCTTC. Amino acids: CATSGTGEIDGYTF. Drawing the rest from reference TRBV15 and TRBJ1-2, the complete variable domain is DAMVIQNPRYQVTQFGKPVTLSCSQTLNHNVMYWYQQKSSQAPKLLFHYYDKDFNNEADTPDNFQSRRPNTSFCFLDIRSPGLGDTAMYLCATSGTGEIDGYTFGSGTRLTVV.